These 11 T cell receptor beta chains came from one sample sequenced in a study of T cells in Graves' hyperthyroidism and ophthalmopathy. The investigators amplified TCR beta CDR3 regions from RNA transcripts. The TCR CDR3 was amplified in a first-round RT-PCR using the HTBI primer set. TCRdb re-called the multiplex PCR reads through MiXCR, storing one row per CDR3 protein. The data hold 300,000 to 400,000 distinct CDR3 sequences, with around 13% observed a single time. Input material: blood. The receptors stem from a woman aged 30 to 39 with Graves' ophthalmopathy.

This clonotype came up many times. The J gene is TRBJ1-5, the V gene TRBV2; the D is unclear. Per the germline V gene, CDR1 is SNHLY and CDR2 is FYNNEI. V was trimmed by 3 bases and J by 2 bases, leaving 8 bases between them. There are 14 residues in the CDR3. As DNA, the CDR3 is TGTGCCAGCAGTGAGGAGAGGGGCAATCAGCCCCAGCATTTT. It encodes CASSEERGNQPQHF.

This clonotype has a count of ten or more. V is TRBV6-1 and J is TRBJ1-5; 10 positions agree with TRBD1. The CDR3 is 15 amino acids. Trimming removed 1 base from V and 5 bases from J; junction bases left unmatched: 2. Germline CDR1 reads MNHNS; CDR2 reads SASEGT. This chain's CDR3 is CASSEVGTGDQPQHF. CDR3 coding DNA: TGTGCCAGCAGTGAAGTTGGGACAGGGGATCAGCCCCAGCATTTT.

The chain links TRBV4-1 to TRBJ2-1, with 7 bases fitting TRBD2. Germline CDR1 MGHRA, CDR2 YSYEKL. J gave up 5 bases and V 5 bases, and 9 bases lay outside the gene matches. The CDR3 length is 15 residues. The CDR3 nucleotides are TGCGCCAGCAGCATTGTGTGGGGGGGGGACAATGAGCAGTTCTTC. It translates to CASSIVWGGDNEQFF.

A few counts support this clonotype. The chain joins TRBV15 to TRBJ2-4; 11 positions match TRBD2. CDR1 and CDR2 from the germline V gene are LNHNV and YYDKDF (reference sequence). The CDR3 extends over 18 amino acids. J lost 3 bases, V lost 0 bases, and 7 bases had no gene match. As DNA, the CDR3 is TGTGCCACCAGCAGAGACTCAATAGCGGGGGGGAACAAAAACATTCAGTACTTC. Translating it yields CATSRDSIAGGNKNIQYF.

This chain links TRBV6-1 with TRBJ2-5; TRBD2 might be the D (6 bases). Per the germline V gene, CDR1 is MNHNS and CDR2 is SASEGT. V was cut by 0 bases and J by 7 bases, with 9 bases left in between. The CDR3 loop spans 13 amino acids. CDR3 loop: CASSEAGGGTQYF. Written as DNA, the CDR3 is TGTGCCAGCAGTGAAGCCGGGGGAGGGACCCAGTACTTC.

This clonotype was seen a few times. This chain links TRBV5-4 with TRBJ2-5; D is perhaps TRBD2 (5 bases). This CDR3 is built from 17 residues. CDR1 is SGHNT and CDR2 is YYREEE in the germline V gene (reference sequence). The ends were cut back, 6 bases at V and 2 bases at J, with 23 bases in the middle. The CDR3 reads CASTNVIGVGLQETQYF. The CDR3 coding sequence is TGTGCCAGCACCAACGTCATCGGGGTGGGGTTACAAGAGACCCAGTACTTC.

The table lists this clonotype with many counts. This sequence joins TRBV20-1 and TRBJ2-1; 7 bases align to TRBD1. This CDR3 is 13 amino acids long. The V gene end was trimmed by 6 bases and the J gene end by 3 bases; junction bases not matched to a gene: 5. Germline CDR1 reads DFQATT; CDR2 reads SNEGSKA (reference sequence). The CDR3 DNA reads TGCAGTGCCCAGGGACAGATCTACAATGAGCAGTTCTTC. Amino acids: CSAQGQIYNEQFF.

This clonotype showed up many times. The CDR3 DNA sequence: TGCAGTGCCACGGCGGGGTTTAGGGCACCCCTCCACTTT. Its protein is CSATAGFRAPLHF. The rearrangement links TRBV20-1 to TRBJ1-6; D is uncertain. Trimming stripped 6 bases from V and 11 bases from J, with 17 bases between. In germline, CDR1 is DFQATT, CDR2 SNEGSKA (reference sequence). CDR3 length: 13 amino acids.

This clonotype was recorded at least ten times. The gene calls are TRBV4-2 and TRBJ2-7, with D possibly TRBD1 on 6 matching bases. CDR3 length equals 15 residues. The ends were cut back, 4 bases at V and 3 bases at J, with 16 bases in the middle. Germline loops: CDR1 LGHNA, CDR2 YNFKEQ. For the CDR3, the DNA is TGTGCCAGCAGCCCCCGGACAGCGAGCGGCTACGAGCAGTACTTC. Amino acids: CASSPRTASGYEQYF.

This clonotype has a count of ten or more. J is TRBJ2-1 and V is TRBV3-1; D possibly corresponds to TRBD2 (7 bases). CDR3 length: 15 residues. Germline loops: CDR1 LGHDT, CDR2 YNNKEL (reference sequence). Trimming stripped 1 base from V and 5 bases from J, with 12 bases between. The CDR3 loop is CASSQARGAHNEQFF. In DNA, the CDR3 is TGTGCCAGCAGCCAAGCTCGGGGGGCGCACAATGAGCAGTTCTTC.

This clonotype was observed a handful of times. This sequence may be a read error, since a much larger clone differs from it by one base. The chain combines TRBV27 with TRBJ2-2; D unresolved. Trimming shortened V by 2 bases and J by 6 bases, and 4 bases separated the two germline ends. Germline values: CDR1 MNHEY, CDR2 SMNVEV (reference sequence). This CDR3 spans 12 amino acids. CDR3: CASSLKAGELFF. DNA of the CDR3: TGTGCCAGCAGTTTAAAGGCCGGGGAGCTGTTTTTT.